The clone carrying this T cell receptor beta chain was seen at least ten times. The data were taken from a study of T cells in Graves' hyperthyroidism and ophthalmopathy. It was RNA transcripts that yielded the amplified TCR beta CDR3 regions. TCR CDR3 underwent first-round RT-PCR with the HTBI primer set. TCRdb re-analysed the multiplex PCR reads in MiXCR, keeping a single row per CDR3 protein. This table has roughly 710,000 distinct CDR3 sequences, approximately 40% appearing once. Sequenced input: blood. The sequence was collected from a woman in her 40s with Graves' hyperthyroidism.

CDR3 sequence: CASSPPLGWGDSYEQYF. Here the CDR3 DNA reads TGTGCCAGCAGCCCCCCGTTAGGCTGGGGGGACTCCTACGAGCAGTACTTC. The chain combines TRBV7-2 with TRBJ2-7; the D gene is possibly TRBD2 (6 bases). V dropped 5 bases and J dropped 0 bases, with 20 bases sitting between them. In germline, CDR1 is SGHTA, CDR2 FQGNSA. The CDR3 runs 17 residues.